Below, 20 T cell receptor beta chains from the same sample are listed, as sequenced in a study of CD8+ T cells in alopecia areata. Extraction of RNA preceded its reverse transcription into cDNA, which served as the sequencing template. Generated by immunoSEQ multiplex PCR, the TCRdb table keeps only in-frame clones and is missing some. In the table there are more than 200,000 clones, 65% to 70% of which are singletons. This material consisted of CD4+ T cells sorted from blood, taken at week 0. The receptors shown here come from a human donor with alopecia areata.

This clone has more than one count but fewer than ten. The genes are TRBV5-1 and TRBJ2-1; 12 bases agree with TRBD2. This CDR3 has 18 amino acids. V lost 0 bases, J lost 0 bases, and 4 bases stayed unmatched. Germline assignment: CDR1 SGHRS and CDR2 YFSETQ. The chain's CDR3 is CASSLGLAGVSSYNEQFF. The CDR3 DNA reads TGCGCCAGCAGCTTGGGACTAGCGGGGGTCTCCTCCTACAATGAGCAGTTCTTC.

The gene calls are TRBV7-2 and TRBJ2-1; 8 positions agree with TRBD2. The CDR3 runs to 15 residues. Germline trimming cut 4 bases from V and 5 bases from J; bases unmatched to any gene: 7. Germline V CDR1 and CDR2: SGHTA, FQGNSA. This CDR3 is CASSSSGTRHNEQFF. DNA of the CDR3: TGTGCCAGCAGCTCCTCCGGGACTAGACACAATGAGCAGTTCTTC. Full variable domain (outside the CDR3, taken from reference TRBV7-2 and TRBJ2-1): GAGVSQSPSNKVTEKGKDVELRCDPISGHTALYWYRQSLGQGLEFLIYFQGNSAPDKSGLPSDRFSAERTGGSVSTLTIQRTQQEDSAVYLCASSSSGTRHNEQFFGPGTRLTVL.

This chain uses TRBV10-3 with TRBJ2-1, with 9 bases that match TRBD1. The CDR3 covers 14 residues. The V segment lost 8 bases and the J segment 5 bases; nucleotides outside the gene matches: 7. Germline V gene lookup returns CDR1 ENHRY and CDR2 SYGVKD. The CDR3 protein is CAIAGQGINNEQFF. CDR3 DNA sequence: TGTGCCATCGCGGGACAGGGTATCAACAATGAGCAGTTCTTC.

This chain connects TRBV2 to TRBJ2-5; D may match TRBD1 or TRBD2 (6 bases each). V was trimmed by 7 bases and J by 4 bases, leaving 13 bases between them. This CDR3 region has 13 residues. The V gene's germline CDR1 is SNHLY and CDR2 FYNNEI. The CDR3 here is CASKGGPGETQYF. The DNA for the CDR3 is TGTGCCAGCAAGGGGGGTCCTGGAGAGACCCAGTACTTC.

This chain joins TRBV6-5 and TRBJ1-5; D gene ambiguous. The V end lost 5 bases, the J end lost 2 bases, and 10 bases lay between the germline ends. CDR1 is MNHEY and CDR2 is SVGAGI in the germline V gene. The CDR3 runs to 14 residues. The CDR3 protein is CASSVASGNQPQHF. The CDR3 nucleotides are TGTGCCAGCAGTGTGGCCTCTGGCAATCAGCCCCAGCATTTT.

A word on this clone: Other DNA sequences of this sample code for an identical CDR3. The chain joins TRBV7-3 to TRBJ2-5; D perhaps matches TRBD2 (6 bases). Per the germline V gene, CDR1 is SGHTA and CDR2 is FQGTGA. This CDR3 contains 13 residues. V was clipped by 2 bases and J by 5 bases, with 9 bases between them. The CDR3 region is CASSLGGLETQYF. For the CDR3, the DNA is TGTGCCAGCAGCTTAGGGGGGTTGGAGACCCAGTACTTC.

The chain recombines TRBV7-9 with TRBJ2-3; no definite D call. Germline values: CDR1 SEHNR, CDR2 FQNEAQ (reference sequence). The CDR3 sequence is 12 residues long. V gave up 5 bases and J gave up 1 base, with 4 bases separating them. Here the CDR3 reads CASSGGTDTQYF. The DNA of the CDR3 is TGTGCCAGCAGCGGGGGCACAGATACGCAGTATTTT.

This clone was found a few times. The V and J genes are TRBV5-1 and TRBJ2-5; D gene unclear. This CDR3 has 12 amino acids. Trimming took 4 bases from V and 2 from J, leaving 6 bases between them. Germline V lookup: CDR1 SGHRS, CDR2 YFSETQ. In nucleotides, the CDR3 is TGCGCCAGCAGCCTACAGCAAGAGACCCAGTACTTC. As protein: CASSLQQETQYF. The full variable domain, completed using reference TRBV5-1 and TRBJ2-5, is KAGVTQTPRYLIKTRGQQVTLSCSPISGHRSVSWYQQTPGQGLQFLFEYFSETQRNKGNFPGRFSGRQFSNSRSEMNVSTLELGDSALYLCASSLQQETQYFGPGTRLLVL.

On this clone: Within the sample, other DNA sequences also encode this same CDR3. The chain combines TRBV20-1 with TRBJ2-3; D not certain. With 3 bases removed from V and 6 bases from J, the gap between germline ends came to 7 bases. The CDR3 is 11 amino acids. The germline gives CDR1 DFQATT, CDR2 SNEGSKA (reference sequence). The CDR3 coding sequence is TGCAGTGCTAGTTTCGGGGATACGCAGTATTTT. Its protein is CSASFGDTQYF.

The chain joins TRBV2 to TRBJ1-5; D not resolved. The CDR3 sequence is 12 residues long. Trimming shortened V by 6 bases and J by 4 bases, and 7 bases separated the two germline ends. Per germline, CDR1 SNHLY and CDR2 FYNNEI. CDR3 residues: CASRATNQPQHF. In DNA, the CDR3 is TGTGCCAGCAGGGCAACAAATCAGCCCCAGCATTTT.

The chain uses TRBV7-2 and TRBJ2-3; D unresolved. Trimming left V 0 bases short and J 3 bases short, with 10 bases between. The CDR3 loop spans 15 amino acids. Germline CDR1 reads SGHTA; CDR2 reads FQGNSA. CDR3 coding DNA: TGTGCCAGCAGCTTAGCGCTGCGGCCGACAGATACGCAGTATTTT. Protein sequence: CASSLALRPTDTQYF.

In its sample, this clone was seen a few times. The rearrangement uses TRBV5-4 and TRBJ1-6; D is ambiguous. The CDR3 runs 13 residues. V lost 1 base and J lost 6, with 5 bases in between. The germline V gene encodes CDR1 SGHNT and CDR2 YYREEE (reference sequence). The CDR3 nucleotides read TGTGCCAGCAGCTTGACGTTTAATTCACCCCTCCACTTT. It translates to CASSLTFNSPLHF.

This rearrangement joins TRBV6-1 to TRBJ2-3; D is uncertain. There are 13 residues in the CDR3. With 6 bases removed from V and 6 bases from J, the gap between germline ends came to 13 bases. CDR1 and CDR2 (germline): MNHNS, SASEGT. CDR3 sequence (DNA): TGTGCCAGCAGCGAGGACCTCCCGGATACGCAGTATTTT. Amino acids: CASSEDLPDTQYF.

The chain couples TRBV5-1 to TRBJ1-2, with D hard to call. This CDR3 region has 13 residues. Deletions cut 3 bases from V and 3 bases from J, with 9 bases between. Germline V CDR1 and CDR2: SGHRS, YFSETQ. In DNA, the CDR3 is TGCGCCAGCAGCTGGGGAGGAGACTATGGCTACACCTTC. It encodes CASSWGGDYGYTF.

This clone is a singleton in its sample. This chain uses TRBV9 with TRBJ2-1, with D perhaps assigned TRBD1 or TRBD2 (5 bases each). There are 14 residues in the CDR3. The germline CDR1 and CDR2 sequences are SGDLS and YYNGEE. Trimming cost V 2 bases and J 8 bases, with 14 bases left between them. CDR3 nucleotides: TGTGCCAGCAGCGTCGGGGCTCATGGCGATGAGCAGTTCTTC. As protein: CASSVGAHGDEQFF.

V usage is TRBV30 and J usage is TRBJ2-7; maybe TRBD2 (7 bases). V dropped 0 bases and J dropped 0 bases, with 18 bases sitting between them. The CDR3 extends over 17 amino acids. Germline V gives CDR1 GTSNPN, CDR2 SVGIG (reference sequence). The CDR3 loop reads CAWSVPPTAGASYEQYF. For the CDR3, the DNA is TGTGCCTGGAGTGTACCCCCTACGGCGGGGGCCTCCTACGAGCAGTACTTC. The whole variable domain, filled in from reference TRBV30 and TRBJ2-7, reads SQTIHQWPATLVQPVGSPLSLECTVEGTSNPNLYWYRQAAGRGLQLLFYSVGIGQISSEVPQNLSASRPQDRQFILSSKKLLLSDSGFYLCAWSVPPTAGASYEQYFGPGTRLTVT.

V gene TRBV6-5 combines with J gene TRBJ1-1, with D unclear. The ends were cut back, 0 bases at V and 1 base at J, with 6 bases in the middle. Germline-derived CDR1 and CDR2 are MNHEY and SVGAGI. The CDR3 sequence is 14 residues long. The CDR3 region has the DNA TGTGCCAGCAGTTACTCGAAGAGGAACACTGAAGCTTTCTTT. This encodes CASSYSKRNTEAFF.

This clone was counted only a few times. This rearrangement joins TRBV7-9 to TRBJ2-3; D is possibly TRBD1 or TRBD2 (5 bases each). Trimming took 5 bases from V and 7 from J, leaving 13 bases between them. The CDR3 covers 13 residues. Germline V gene data show CDR1 as SEHNR and CDR2 as FQNEAQ (reference sequence). CDR3 amino acids: CASSPPGPYTQYF. CDR3 sequence (DNA): TGTGCCAGCAGCCCCCCGGGACCTTATACGCAGTATTTT.

This sequence joins TRBV6-5 and TRBJ2-7; 7 nucleotides line up with TRBD2. CDR1 MNHEY and CDR2 SVGAGI come from the germline V gene. This CDR3 comprises 14 residues. V lost 7 bases and J lost 6; bases outside the gene matches: 12. The CDR3 region has the DNA TGTGCCAGCACCCCGGGGGGAGGCCGCGGCGAGCAGTACTTC. It yields the protein CASTPGGGRGEQYF.

The CDR3 sequence: CASSFTPYNSPLHF. In DNA form, the CDR3 reads TGTGCCAGCAGCTTCACACCCTATAATTCACCCCTCCACTTT. The genes are TRBV7-9 and TRBJ1-6; D call uncertain. The germline V and J ends were trimmed by 3 bases and 2 bases, with 5 bases remaining between them. The CDR3 length is 14 residues. CDR1 and CDR2 from the germline V gene are SEHNR and FQNEAQ (reference sequence).